Listed below are T cell receptor beta chains from one sample, sequenced in a study of PD-L1 blockade in urothelial cancer. Produced via immunoSEQ multiplex PCR; TCRdb's table is partial and in-frame only. The sample holds around 100,000 clones, nearly 90% seen once. Sample: PBMCs, taken around atezolizumab (anti-PD-L1) treatment. The source is a man aged 55 to 69 with urothelial cancer. Each CDR3 is given with its conserved first and last residue. The order of the fields is D gene, J gene, V gene, clone size, CDR3 DNA, CDR3 protein. D genes are given only for firm matches. Expanded clones get a size class; other rows say once, few or many, or leave the size out.

>NA|TRBJ2-7|TRBV18|NA
TGTGCCAGCTCACCGACGCAGGGGACCGAGCAGTACTTC
CASSPTQGTEQYF
>NA|TRBJ2-3|TRBV18|NA
TGTGCCAGCTCACCTGGACTAACCCCCGATACGCAGTATTTT
CASSPGLTPDTQYF
>TRBD2|TRBJ2-3|TRBV7-8|NA
TGTGCCAGCAGCTCACCTAGGCGGGGGGCCGTTAGGGATACGCAGTATTTT
CASSSPRRGAVRDTQYF
>NA|TRBJ1-1|TRBV4-2|NA
TGTGCCAGCACCCGGGACACGAGGAACACTGAAGCTTTCTTT
CASTRDTRNTEAFF
>NA|TRBJ1-2|TRBV5-4|once
TGTGCCAGCAGCTTGTTCGGGAATAACTATGGCTACACCTTC
CASSLFGNNYGYTF
>TRBD1|TRBJ2-5|TRBV5-6|NA
TGTGCCAGCAGCTCAGGGACAGCTAAAGAGACCCAGTACTTC
CASSSGTAKETQYF
>NA|TRBJ1-5|TRBV21-1|NA
TGTGCCAGCAGCAAGAGGACAGATAGCAATCAGCCCCAGCATTTT
CASSKRTDSNQPQHF
>NA|TRBJ2-3|TRBV10-3|NA
TGTGCCATCGGCCCGCTTTCTGTGGATACGCAGTATTTT
CAIGPLSVDTQYF
>TRBD1|TRBJ2-2|TRBV10-1|NA
TGCGCCAGCACTGCCGGGGTGGGACAGGGTCCCACCGGGGAGCTGTTTTTT
CASTAGVGQGPTGELFF
>TRBD1|TRBJ2-7|TRBV27|NA
TGTGCCAGCAGTTTAAAAGGGGGCGGGACAGGGGCCTACGAGCAGTACTTC
CASSLKGGGTGAYEQYF